This T cell receptor beta chain comes out of a study of beta chain features in type 1 diabetes. Findings and limits, study-wide: TCRB CDR3 length was moderately but significantly reduced in all four CD4+ subsets of Type 1 diabetes patients.

A few counts support this clone. Its antigen is currently unknown. The CDR3 length is 14 residues. Germline-derived CDR1 and CDR2 are MNHNS and SASEGT. Trimming left V 0 bases short and J 7 bases short, with 7 bases between. The authors reverse transcribed all of the isolated RNA, so sequencing captured expressed TCRB transcripts. Produced via immunoSEQ multiplex PCR; TCRdb's table is partial and in-frame only. Of about 240,000 clones detected, approximately 15% appear once; the ten largest clones hold almost 0.02%. The receptor was isolated from a young man with type 1 diabetes. Input material: naive CD4+ T cells from blood. V gene TRBV6-1 combines with J gene TRBJ1-6; D uncertain. CDR3: CASSEAPGNSPLHF. Here the CDR3 DNA reads TGTGCCAGCAGTGAAGCGCCCGGGAATTCACCCCTCCACTTT.